A selection of T cell receptor beta chains follows, all from one sample in a study of identical twins. TCRdb used MiXCR to reprocess the 5' RACE reads, holding one entry per CDR3 protein. The table has about 290,000 distinct CDR3 sequences, 8.5% to 9.5% seen once; the top ten hold 5.5% to 9%. These records were also assigned to another study, of yellow fever vaccine responses in identical twins.

Sequenced sample: CD8+ T cells sorted from blood. Source of these receptors: a woman under 30 in good health. Both conserved end residues are part of each CDR3. Each record gives: V gene, clone size, J gene, CDR3 protein. Some rows mark clone size as missing; the rest say once, few, many or name a class of expanded clone.

>TRBV3-1|few|TRBJ2-1
CASSQDWAPYNEQFF
>TRBV5-6|-|TRBJ2-1
CASSSPDSLNEQFF
>TRBV20-1|few|TRBJ2-1
CSARDGGYNEQFF
>TRBV11-3|-|TRBJ1-6
CASSLEFGSNEGSPLHF
>TRBV7-9|many|TRBJ2-3
CANSGSGTDTQYF
>TRBV27|many|TRBJ2-4
CATRGGSIAKNIQYF
>TRBV6-2/TRBV6-3|-|TRBJ2-5
CASSYSIAGGPETQYF
>TRBV28|-|TRBJ2-2
CASSLETTNTGELFF
>TRBV21-1|many|TRBJ2-7
CASGTGTASYEQYF
>TRBV20-1|many|TRBJ2-5
CSAKASGAETQYF
>TRBV7-8|-|TRBJ2-3
CASSEGVADTQYF
>TRBV7-2|few|TRBJ1-5
CASSFTGQGVQPQHF
>TRBV30|-|TRBJ2-7
CAWGREETYEQYF
>TRBV4-3|many|TRBJ2-7
CASSQEREGVYEQYF
>TRBV7-8|many|TRBJ2-3
CASSYQGQSTDTQYF